There are a few counts of the clone carrying this TCR beta chain. These data come from a study of T cells in Graves' hyperthyroidism and ophthalmopathy. CDR3 length equals 19 residues. Unmatched junction bases numbered 24, after V lost 3 bases and J lost 8 bases. RNA transcripts yielded amplified TCR beta CDR3 regions. First-round RT-PCR of the TCR CDR3 relied on the HTBI primer set. TCRdb itself ran the multiplex PCR reads through MiXCR, one entry per CDR3 protein. Among more than 650,000 distinct CDR3 sequences, 12% to 15% were seen once, and the ten largest hold about 10%. Sequencing used blood. This clonotype was obtained from a woman under 30 with Graves' hyperthyroidism. The J gene is TRBJ1-2, the V gene TRBV12-3 or TRBV12-4, with 7 bases identical to TRBD1. CDR3 nucleotide sequence: TGTGCCAGCAGTTTTATTCTCCCGCCGGGACAGCCACACTCAGGGGGCTACACCTTC. Protein: CASSFILPPGQPHSGGYTF.